Below are 30 T cell receptor beta chains sequenced from a single sample in a study of human T cells and chemical hapten exposure. Time point described: patch test 1, 2 weeks after DPC sensitization. Documented treatment: therapeutic diphenylcyclopropenone sensitization with weekly scalp DPC. TCRdb fed the RACE reads into MiXCR, producing one record per CDR3 protein. The sample carries some 190,000 distinct CDR3 sequences, more than 20% recorded once. This sample comprised whole blood, obtained in connection with sensitization to the hapten diphenylcyclopropenone (DPC). The receptors derive from a woman in her 50s with alopecia areata. Some clones in this sample may be carry-over from other donors' samples.

This clonotype was counted a few times. The chain carries TRBV3-1 and TRBJ1-1; TRBD1 matches at 9 bases. Germline values: CDR1 LGHDT, CDR2 YNNKEL (reference sequence). The ends lost 2 bases at V and 8 bases at J; junction bases unmatched: 6. This CDR3 spans 14 amino acids. The CDR3 here is CASSQHDRGAEAFF. Written as DNA, the CDR3 is TGTGCCAGCAGCCAACATGACAGGGGGGCCGAAGCTTTCTTT. Looking up the rest from reference TRBV3-1 and TRBJ1-1 gives the full variable domain: DTAVSQTPKYLVTQMGNDKSIKCEQNLGHDTMYWYKQDSKKFLKIMFSYNNKELIINETVPNRFSPKSPDKAHLNLHINSLELGDSAVYFCASSQHDRGAEAFFGQGTRLTVV.

The chain couples TRBV6-5 to TRBJ2-2; D remains unclear. Germline-derived CDR1 and CDR2 are MNHEY and SVGAGI. The germline V and J ends were trimmed by 2 bases and 6 bases, with 10 bases remaining between them. The CDR3 consists of 14 residues. CDR3 amino acids: CASSYNQFPGELFF. CDR3 bases: TGTGCCAGCAGTTACAATCAATTCCCCGGGGAGCTGTTTTTT.

This clonotype was seen a few times. The V gene is TRBV5-1, the J gene TRBJ2-7, with D perhaps matching TRBD1 (5 bases). This CDR3 has 15 amino acids. V was pared by 4 bases and J by 2 bases, with 16 bases between. Germline CDR1 is SGHRS and CDR2 is YFSETQ. CDR3 amino acids: CASSTESRVAYEQYF. CDR3 sequence (DNA): TGCGCCAGCAGCACTGAAAGCAGGGTCGCCTACGAGCAGTACTTC. The variable domain in full, with the rest retrieved from reference TRBV5-1 and TRBJ2-7, is KAGVTQTPRYLIKTRGQQVTLSCSPISGHRSVSWYQQTPGQGLQFLFEYFSETQRNKGNFPGRFSGRQFSNSRSEMNVSTLELGDSALYLCASSTESRVAYEQYFGPGTRLTVT.

The chain links TRBV20-1 to TRBJ1-1; D remains ambiguous. The germline CDR1 and CDR2 sequences are DFQATT and SNEGSKA (reference sequence). The V end was cut by 5 bases, the J end by 6 bases, with 7 bases between. The CDR3 extends over 10 amino acids. CDR3 coding DNA: TGCAGTGCTGGGCTTGCTGAAGCTTTCTTT. Translated, it gives CSAGLAEAFF.

For the CDR3, the DNA is TGTGCCAGCAGTTCTGGTTCGGCCTACAATGAGCAGTTCTTC. Residues: CASSSGSAYNEQFF. The chain employs TRBV6-5 and TRBJ2-1; D gene uncertain. Between the trimmed V and J ends, which lost 4 bases and 2 bases, there was a span of 9 bases. Looked up from germline, CDR1 is MNHEY and CDR2 is SVGAGI. The CDR3 sequence is 14 residues long.

Regarding this clonotype: Germline is not matched at one junction end, which may reflect a read error. This sequence joins TRBV5-1 and TRBJ2-7, with 7 bases fitting TRBD2. The germline V gene encodes CDR1 SGHRS and CDR2 YFSETQ. There are 13 residues in the CDR3. The CDR3 sequence: CASSLGRADEQYF. The DNA for the CDR3 is TGCGCCAGCAGTTTGGGGAGGGCTGACGAGCAGTACTTC. The full variable domain, its missing parts supplied by reference TRBV5-1 and TRBJ2-7, is KAGVTQTPRYLIKTRGQQVTLSCSPISGHRSVSWYQQTPGQGLQFLFEYFSETQRNKGNFPGRFSGRQFSNSRSEMNVSTLELGDSALYLCASSLGRADEQYFGPGTRLTVT.

Only a few counts were recorded for this clonotype. The chain combines TRBV11-2 with TRBJ2-1; TRBD1 matches 9 bases. Germline-derived CDR1 and CDR2 are SGHAT and FQNNGV. The CDR3 covers 14 residues. With V trimmed by 1 base and J by 9 bases, 4 bases remained unmatched. For the CDR3, the DNA is TGTGCCAGCAGCTTAGTCACAGGGGGCGCTGAGCAGTTCTTC. Protein: CASSLVTGGAEQFF. Complete variable domain (other parts from reference TRBV11-2 and TRBJ2-1): EAGVAQSPRYKIIEKRQSVAFWCNPISGHATLYWYQQILGQGPKLLIQFQNNGVVDDSQLPKDRFSAERLKGVDSTLKIQPAKLEDSAVYLCASSLVTGGAEQFFGPGTRLTVL.

This sequence joins TRBV28 and TRBJ2-3; 8 bases agree with TRBD1. CDR1 and CDR2 (germline): MDHEN, SYDVKM. V shed 8 bases, J shed 6 bases, and the junction held 10 bases outside the gene matches. The CDR3 covers 14 residues. As DNA, the CDR3 is TGTGCCAGCTCTGATGCAGGGGGCAGGGATACGCAGTATTTT. As protein: CASSDAGGRDTQYF.

The chain links TRBV10-3 to TRBJ2-7; D remains ambiguous. V was shortened by 3 bases and J by 2 bases, with 8 bases between the two germline ends. The germline V gene has CDR1 ENHRY and CDR2 SYGVKD. CDR3 length: 13 residues. The CDR3 region is CAISDGPPYEQYF. In DNA form, the CDR3 reads TGTGCCATCAGTGATGGTCCCCCCTACGAGCAGTACTTC.

This clonotype has ten or more counts. The chain employs TRBV7-6 and TRBJ2-4, with a possible D match to TRBD2 (5 bases). Germline values: CDR1 SGHVS, CDR2 FNYEAQ. V shed 1 base and J shed 4 bases, with 26 bases lying between them. This CDR3 region has 20 residues. The CDR3 DNA reads as TGTGCCAGCAGCTTAGAGGGCCCTCTGCGGAGGCCTCAGCCAAAAAACATTCAGTACTTC. Protein: CASSLEGPLRRPQPKNIQYF.

This chain uses TRBV5-1 with TRBJ1-4; D remains unclear. Germline lookup yields CDR1 SGHRS and CDR2 YFSETQ. Trimming removed 1 base from V and 8 bases from J, with 6 bases in between. The CDR3 spans 12 residues. DNA of the CDR3: TGCGCCAGCAGCTTGCTCGCCGAAAAACTGTTTTTT. Translation: CASSLLAEKLFF.

The chain couples TRBV14 to TRBJ2-1, with TRBD2 matching over 8 bases. This CDR3 has 16 residues. Germline CDR1 SGHDN, CDR2 FVKESK. J gave up 4 bases and V 4 bases, and 9 bases lay outside the gene matches. The CDR3 region is CASSPRLASPYNEQFF. The DNA of the CDR3 is TGTGCCAGCAGCCCGCGACTAGCGAGCCCTTACAATGAGCAGTTCTTC.

The chain is built from TRBV6-5 and TRBJ2-3, with D possibly matching TRBD2 (5 bases). Per germline, CDR1 MNHEY and CDR2 SVGAGI. Trimming cost V 3 bases and J 1 base, with 11 bases left between them. This CDR3 contains 15 residues. The CDR3 spells CASSYRGVGTDTQYF. The CDR3 nucleotides are TGTGCCAGCAGTTATCGGGGAGTGGGCACAGATACGCAGTATTTT.

This clonotype has a handful of counts. The V call is TRBV11-3, the J call TRBJ2-1, with 9 bases lining up with TRBD2. CDR1 and CDR2 (germline): SGHNT, YENEEA. V was clipped by 4 bases and J by 12 bases; unmatched bases: 13. The CDR3 loop spans 15 amino acids. In DNA form, the CDR3 reads TGTGCCAGCAGCTCCCGTGGCACCCAAGCGGGGGGGCAGTTCTTC. Translation gives CASSSRGTQAGGQFF.

The chain couples TRBV10-1 to TRBJ2-2; possibly TRBD1 for D (6 bases). This CDR3 has 13 residues. V dropped 9 bases and J dropped 4 bases, with 12 bases sitting between them. Germline V gene sequence: CDR1 WNHNN, CDR2 SYGVQD (reference sequence). The CDR3 reads CASTGSGTGELFF. As DNA, the CDR3 is TGCGCCAGTACAGGGTCGGGCACCGGGGAGCTGTTTTTT.

The chain employs TRBV30 and TRBJ2-1; TRBD1 matches 10 bases. Unmatched junction bases numbered 6, after V lost 2 bases and J lost 8 bases. Per germline, CDR1 GTSNPN and CDR2 SVGIG (reference sequence). The CDR3 contains 14 residues. For the CDR3, the DNA is TGTGCCTGGAGTCGGGACAGGGGAGGATATGAGCAGTTCTTC. Translated, it gives CAWSRDRGGYEQFF.

V and J are TRBV5-1 and TRBJ2-1, with 8 bases that match TRBD2. There are 15 residues in the CDR3. Unmatched junction bases numbered 9, after V lost 0 bases and J lost 10 bases. Germline CDR1 reads SGHRS; CDR2 reads YFSETQ. CDR3 sequence reads: CASSLEGLALGEQFF. The CDR3 region has the DNA TGCGCCAGCAGCTTGGAAGGACTAGCCCTGGGGGAGCAGTTCTTC.

This chain links TRBV27 with TRBJ1-2; D unresolved. This CDR3 is 15 amino acids long. V lost 5 bases and J 2 bases, leaving 15 bases between the germline ends. Germline V gene data show CDR1 as MNHEY and CDR2 as SMNVEV (reference sequence). CDR3 bases: TGTGCCAGCAGTACCGTCGGCGGGCACAACTATGGCTACACCTTC. Translating gives CASSTVGGHNYGYTF.

This clonotype has only a few counts. The V call is TRBV5-1, the J call TRBJ2-1, with 14 positions matching TRBD2. The germline V gene has CDR1 SGHRS and CDR2 YFSETQ. The CDR3 consists of 16 residues. J lost 4 bases, V lost 6 bases, and 6 bases had no gene match. CDR3 sequence (DNA): TGCGCCAGCACCCAATGGACTAGCGGGGGGTACAATGAGCAGTTCTTC. It codes for CASTQWTSGGYNEQFF.

The chain uses TRBV15 and TRBJ1-1, with D uncertain. This CDR3 has 13 amino acids. V was cut by 1 base and J by 9 bases, with 12 bases left in between. The germline CDR1 and CDR2 sequences are LNHNV and YYDKDF (reference sequence). The CDR3 sequence: CATSRGAARKAFF. The CDR3 nucleotides read TGTGCCACCAGCAGAGGGGCCGCAAGAAAAGCTTTCTTT.

The genes are TRBV5-1 and TRBJ2-7; D not certain. Germline lookup yields CDR1 SGHRS and CDR2 YFSETQ. The CDR3 loop spans 14 amino acids. Trimming took off 0 bases at V and 4 bases at J, with 11 bases between the two ends. As DNA, the CDR3 is TGCGCCAGCAGCTTGGGGGGTGCCGCTTACGAGCAGTACTTC. Translated: CASSLGGAAYEQYF.

V usage is TRBV20-1 and J usage is TRBJ2-1, with 10 bases that match TRBD2. The CDR3 is made up of 16 amino acids. Trimming removed 0 bases from V and 3 bases from J; junction bases left unmatched: 5. The germline V gene has CDR1 DFQATT and CDR2 SNEGSKA (reference sequence). CDR3 nucleotide sequence: TGCAGTGCTAGAGACGCCAGACTAGCGGGCTACAATGAGCAGTTCTTC. Encoded protein: CSARDARLAGYNEQFF.

With respect to this clonotype: At one boundary the junction diverges from the germline segment, which might be a read error. The chain recombines TRBV11-3 with TRBJ2-1; 8 bases map to TRBD2. Germline V lookup: CDR1 SGHNT, CDR2 YENEEA. The CDR3 has 13 residues. The CDR3 reads CASSPAGDLPSLF. CDR3 coding DNA: TGTGCCAGCAGCCCAGCGGGAGACCTCCCTTCCCTCTTC.

This clonotype was seen a handful of times. V gene TRBV20-1 combines with J gene TRBJ1-1; weak D call: TRBD1 (6 bases). V lost 6 bases and J lost 2, with 13 bases in between. This CDR3 region has 13 residues. Looked up from germline, CDR1 is DFQATT and CDR2 is SNEGSKA (reference sequence). The CDR3 loop reads CSAPTGPNTEAFF. DNA of the CDR3: TGCAGTGCCCCGACAGGTCCCAACACTGAAGCTTTCTTT.

V is TRBV2 and J is TRBJ2-4; 7 positions agree with TRBD1. The CDR3 covers 17 residues. J gave up 3 bases and V 1 base, and 9 bases lay outside the gene matches. The germline V gene encodes CDR1 SNHLY and CDR2 FYNNEI. DNA of the CDR3: TGTGCCAGCAGTGAAGAGGGGAACAGGGGATACAAAAACATTCAGTACTTC. Translation gives CASSEEGNRGYKNIQYF. Based on the CDR3 plus reference TRBV2 and TRBJ2-4, the full variable domain is EPEVTQTPSHQVTQMGQEVILRCVPISNHLYFYWYRQILGQKVEFLVSFYNNEISEKSEIFDDQFSVERPDGSNFTLKIRSTKLEDSAMYFCASSEEGNRGYKNIQYFGAGTRLSVL.

This sequence joins TRBV29-1 and TRBJ2-5, with a weak D call TRBD1 (5 bases). Germline V gives CDR1 SQVTM, CDR2 ANQGSEA. Deletions cut 5 bases from V and 1 base from J, with 17 bases between. The CDR3 is made up of 15 amino acids. CDR3 sequence: CSVPSQGRGQETQYF. The CDR3 bases are TGCAGCGTTCCCTCCCAGGGAAGGGGCCAAGAGACCCAGTACTTC. The whole variable domain, remainder taken from reference TRBV29-1 and TRBJ2-5, is SAVISQKPSRDICQRGTSLTIQCQVDSQVTMMFWYRQQPGQSLTLIATANQGSEATYESGFVIDKFPISRPNLTFSTLTVSNMSPEDSSIYLCSVPSQGRGQETQYFGPGTRLLVL.

This clonotype was recorded a few times. The genes are TRBV5-1 and TRBJ2-2; D assignment may be TRBD1 or TRBD2 (6 bases each). The CDR3 totals 15 residues. V lost 4 bases and J 5 bases, leaving 15 bases between the germline ends. Germline lookup yields CDR1 SGHRS and CDR2 YFSETQ. CDR3 DNA: TGCGCCAGCAGCCCAGAGGGGGGCCAAACCGGGGAGCTGTTTTTT. Translation gives CASSPEGGQTGELFF.

This clonotype has a handful of counts. The rearrangement joins TRBV7-9 to TRBJ2-7, with D possibly being TRBD2 (6 bases). The CDR3 runs 15 residues. Trimming took off 6 bases at V and 5 bases at J, with 20 bases between the two ends. Germline V CDR1 and CDR2: SEHNR, FQNEAQ (reference sequence). The DNA of the CDR3 is TGTGCCAGCAGTGTCCGGCGGGACCCGAGTCACGAGCAGTACTTC. Protein product: CASSVRRDPSHEQYF.

This clonotype was found a few times. This chain joins TRBV10-3 and TRBJ2-4; the match to TRBD2 covers 10 bases. J lost 2 bases, V lost 2 bases, and 6 bases had no gene match. Germline V CDR1 and CDR2: ENHRY, SYGVKD. The CDR3 consists of 17 residues. CDR3: CAISESLAGASKNIQYF. The CDR3 DNA reads TGTGCCATCAGTGAGAGTCTAGCGGGAGCTTCCAAAAACATTCAGTACTTC.

This clonotype has a handful of counts. As DNA, the CDR3 is TGTGCCAGCAGCCTCGGGACTAGCGGATTCTATGAGCAGTTCTTC. It specifies CASSLGTSGFYEQFF. This chain links TRBV14 with TRBJ2-1; TRBD2 matches at 11 bases. Trimming at V came to 4 bases and at J to 8 bases, leaving 7 bases not matched to a gene. CDR3 length equals 15 residues. Germline loops: CDR1 SGHDN, CDR2 FVKESK.